A single T cell receptor (beta chain) is shown here with its context. Produced via immunoSEQ multiplex PCR; TCRdb's table is partial and in-frame only. The profile shows roughly 410,000 clones, about 91% of them singletons. The data originate from a study of blood T cell repertoires in COVID-19. CDR1 is SGHTS, CDR2 YDEGEE, per germline. Trimming removed 2 bases from V and 0 bases from J, with 6 bases in between. The CDR3 has 15 residues. This clonotype originated in a woman in her 40s with COVID-19, enrolled during active disease. Sequenced sample: peripheral blood. The V call is TRBV5-8, the J call TRBJ2-6; D gene ambiguous. The CDR3 loop reads CASSFFSSGANVLTF. The CDR3 nucleotides read TGTGCCAGCAGCTTCTTTAGCTCTGGGGCCAACGTCCTGACTTTC.